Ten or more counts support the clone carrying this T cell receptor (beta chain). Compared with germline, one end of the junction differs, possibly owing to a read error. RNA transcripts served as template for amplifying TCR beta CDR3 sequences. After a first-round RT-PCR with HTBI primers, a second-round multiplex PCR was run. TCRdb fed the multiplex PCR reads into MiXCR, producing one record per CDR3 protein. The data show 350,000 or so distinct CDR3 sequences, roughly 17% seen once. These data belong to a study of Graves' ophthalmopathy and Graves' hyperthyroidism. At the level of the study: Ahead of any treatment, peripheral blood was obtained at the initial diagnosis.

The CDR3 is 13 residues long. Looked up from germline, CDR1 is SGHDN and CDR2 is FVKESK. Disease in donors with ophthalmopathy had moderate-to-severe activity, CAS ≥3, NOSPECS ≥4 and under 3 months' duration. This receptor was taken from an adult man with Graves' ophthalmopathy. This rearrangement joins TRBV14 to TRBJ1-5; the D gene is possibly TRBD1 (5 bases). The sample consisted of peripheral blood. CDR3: CASSQEYGDSLDF. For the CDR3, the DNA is TGTGCCAGCAGCCAAGAGTATGGGGACTCCCTGGATTTT. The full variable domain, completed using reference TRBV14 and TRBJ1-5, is EAGVTQFPSHSVIEKGQTVTLRCDPISGHDNLYWYRRVMGKEIKFLLHFVKESKQDESGMPNNRFLAERTGGTYSTLKVQPAELEDSGVYFCASSQEYGDSLDFGDGTRLSIL.